This paragraph reports one T cell receptor (beta chain). Only a few counts were recorded for this clone. Its antigen target is currently unknown. It has no much larger one-base neighbor in the sample; base qualities were not kept. Cut back by 8 bases and 4 bases, the V and J ends lie 12 bases apart. In the germline V gene (reference sequence), CDR1 corresponds to LNHDA and CDR2 to SQIVND. The CDR3 measures 13 amino acids from cysteine to phenylalanine. The sequence is cut down to CDR3 DNA, 39 bases in frame from base 1. The donors were healthy, HIV-negative adults who had no recently reported acute infections or vaccinations. Every donor was a Caucasian adult living in Nashville, Tennessee, USA. CD4+ T cells were enriched through magnetic negative selection, after which naive cells were positively selected on CD45RA and the remaining negative fraction served as the memory subset. After blood collection by leukapheresis, PBMCs were isolated using Ficoll-Histopaque density gradient centrifugation and then cryopreserved in the vapor phase of liquid nitrogen. Analytical flow cytometry was used to check the purity and quantity of every magnetically sorted T cell population. Genomic DNA was isolated from each sorted fraction and quantified by UV absorbance on a Nanodrop 2000c.

The sample belongs to a study of shared clonotypes between healthy human individuals (dated by TCRdb to the early 2020s). The study in broad terms: The cohort comprised two women and a few men aged 18 to 49 years. For each donor, CD4 naive and CD4 memory were each run on three plates, CD8 naive on two plates, and CD8 memory on one plate. Blood TCR repertoires of about five healthy adults were deeply sequenced to estimate repertoire size and the extent of clonotype sharing between individuals. Different laboratories and diverse techniques were used to prepare libraries and sequence TCR repertoires, to increase sequencing depth and limit assay-specific biases. Between about 0.94 and 10 billion PBMCs per donor were obtained by leukapheresis. The paper as a whole reports these results and caveats: Compared with non-shared clonotypes, clonotypes shared by all four sorted-subset donors had higher generation probabilities. Based on pairwise subsampling, the degree of clonotype sharing among donors was expected to be affected by sequencing depth. Estimated clonotype richness was generally larger for naive than for memory subsets. Because the study included only a small number of donors, the genetic and exposure-history diversity represented was limited. Across four donors, about 5% of naive CD4, roughly 3.8% of naive CD8, about 2.3% of memory CD4, and approximately 0.4% of memory CD8 clonotypes were shared. Sampling was restricted to blood, and TCR repertoires in tissues likely differ from the TCR repertoires found in blood. Incomplete sequencing was indicated by rarefaction of sorted-subset datasets, despite the large sequencing depth.

Using the deep immunoSEQ assay, TCR CDR3 regions were amplified from genomic DNA by multiplex PCR. Extracted genomic DNA from each cell subset was distributed evenly across all wells of several immunoSEQ 96-well plates, and each plate was treated as a replicate. For sorted subsets, about 200 ng genomic DNA, equal to 30,000 or so T cell genomes, was loaded into each replicate PCR. Purified libraries were quantified with a Qubit 3.0 fluorometer, sized on a Bioanalyzer 2100, and re-quantified with the KAPA Library Quantification kit. Every immunoSEQ 96-well plate was sequenced on a separate single-read 150-cycle Illumina NextSeq 550 flow cell. Per the original workflow: Because the immunoSEQ output held only junctional sequences and lacked quality scores, the filtering could not match the filtering applied to full-length reads. To assign V/J genes and CDR3, sequences were annotated against IMGT germline references using PyIR, a Python wrapper for IgBLAST v1.9. Reads were removed for weak V/J assignments (E-value above 1e-6), missing CDR3, stop codons, out-of-frame junctions, or ambiguous translated residues. V3J clonotypes were defined by identical inferred V gene, J gene, and CDR3 amino acid sequence. Percentage overlap between repertoires was computed as shared unique clonotypes divided by the size of the smaller repertoire. RTK rarefaction, the Chao1 estimator, and Recon v2.1 estimates of unobserved clonotypes were used to assess repertoire richness. For all TCRbeta clonotypes obtained by the gDNA method from four donors, generation probabilities were computed with OLGA. TCRdb mirrors the immuneACCESS table, restricted to in-frame sequences. Some clones are absent from its copies; in checked studies, under half trace to an unresolved V gene, and the reason for the others is unknown. Clonal size and the V and J genes are those of that table, whereas D and trimming came from the DNA. The sample table shows roughly 1 million clones, and more than 65% are seen once. The biggest ten clones account for roughly 1.5% of the sample.

The rearrangement combines TRBV19 with TRBJ1-5; the D segment could be TRBD1, given 5 matching bases. This TCR was sampled from a man younger than 30 in good health. Specimen: memory CD4+ T cells sorted from blood. The cell subset or site label, as the study defines it: CD45RA-negative fraction. The bases are TGTGCCAGTTGCGACAGCCTGAATCAGCCCCAGCATTTT. It codes for CASCDSLNQPQHF.